What follows describes a single T cell receptor beta chain. The antigen is not known. This specimen comes from a study of shared clonotypes between healthy human individuals. Study-level information: Each donor's CD8 memory used one plate, CD8 naive two, each CD4 subset three.

This CDR3 is 15 amino acids long. Germline assignment: CDR1 MDHEN and CDR2 SYDVKM. The V and J ends lost 6 bases and 5 bases respectively, with 17 bases between them. Samples underwent the assay at deep level. Assay used: immunoSEQ multiplex PCR; TCRdb lists only in-frame clones, some missing. This repertoire shows roughly 650,000 clones, approximately 97% found once; its top ten account for around 0.058%. Broader study findings: Having only a few donors restricted how much genetic and exposure-history diversity was captured. Clonotypes shared by all four donors outscored non-shared clonotypes in generation probability.

The sample comprised naive CD4+ T cells sorted from blood. Subset reported: CD45RA+ positively selected. The sequence derives from a woman aged 25 to 39 in good health. This chain connects TRBV28 to TRBJ1-5, with TRBD1 as a possible D gene (6 bases). As DNA, the CDR3 is TGTGCCAGCAGATATAACACAGGGTACTATCAGCCCCAGCATTTT. This translates into CASRYNTGYYQPQHF.